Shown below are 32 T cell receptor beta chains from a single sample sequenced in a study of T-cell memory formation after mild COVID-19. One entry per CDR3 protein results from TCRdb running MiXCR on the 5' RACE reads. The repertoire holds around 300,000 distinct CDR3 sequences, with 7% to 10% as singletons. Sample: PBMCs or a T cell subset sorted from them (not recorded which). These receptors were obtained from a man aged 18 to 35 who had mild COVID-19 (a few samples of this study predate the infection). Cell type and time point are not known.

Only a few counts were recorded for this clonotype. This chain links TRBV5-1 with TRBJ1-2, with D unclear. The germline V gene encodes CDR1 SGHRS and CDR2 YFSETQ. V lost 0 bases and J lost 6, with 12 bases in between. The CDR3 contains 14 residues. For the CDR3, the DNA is TGCGCCAGCAGCTTGGACCGACCAGGAAATGGCTACACCTTC. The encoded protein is CASSLDRPGNGYTF. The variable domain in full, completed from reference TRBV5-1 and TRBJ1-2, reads KAGVTQTPRYLIKTRGQQVTLSCSPISGHRSVSWYQQTPGQGLQFLFEYFSETQRNKGNFPGRFSGRQFSNSRSEMNVSTLELGDSALYLCASSLDRPGNGYTFGSGTRLTVV.

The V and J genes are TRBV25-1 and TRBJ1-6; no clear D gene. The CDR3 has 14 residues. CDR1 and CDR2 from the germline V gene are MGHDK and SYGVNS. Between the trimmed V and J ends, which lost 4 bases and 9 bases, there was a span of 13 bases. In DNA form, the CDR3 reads TGTGCCAGCAGTGCTACGACCGGGCCTTCACCCCTCCACTTT. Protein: CASSATTGPSPLHF.

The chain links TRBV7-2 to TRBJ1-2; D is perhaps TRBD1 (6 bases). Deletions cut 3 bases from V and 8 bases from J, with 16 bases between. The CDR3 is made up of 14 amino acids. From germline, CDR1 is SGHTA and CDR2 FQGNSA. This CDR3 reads CASSFQGNQRGYTF. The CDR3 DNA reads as TGTGCCAGCAGCTTTCAGGGGAATCAACGGGGCTACACCTTC.

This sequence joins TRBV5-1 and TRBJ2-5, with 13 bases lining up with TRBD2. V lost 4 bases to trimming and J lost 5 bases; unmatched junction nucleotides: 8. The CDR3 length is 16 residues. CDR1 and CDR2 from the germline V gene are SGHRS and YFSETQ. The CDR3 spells CASSPGLAGVGETQYF. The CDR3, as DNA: TGCGCCAGCAGCCCCGGACTAGCGGGGGTAGGGGAGACCCAGTACTTC.

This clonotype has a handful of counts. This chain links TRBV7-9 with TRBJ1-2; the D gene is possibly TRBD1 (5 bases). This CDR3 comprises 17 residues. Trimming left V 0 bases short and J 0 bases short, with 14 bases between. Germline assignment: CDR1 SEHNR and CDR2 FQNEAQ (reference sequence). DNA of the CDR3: TGTGCCAGCAGCTTAGCCTCCGGGACGCAGGCTAACTATGGCTACACCTTC. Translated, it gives CASSLASGTQANYGYTF.

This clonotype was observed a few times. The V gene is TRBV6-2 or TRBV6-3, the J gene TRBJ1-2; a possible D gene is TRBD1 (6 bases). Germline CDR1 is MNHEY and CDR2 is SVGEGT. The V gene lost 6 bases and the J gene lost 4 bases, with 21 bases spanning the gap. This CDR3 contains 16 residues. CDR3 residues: CASSPRPGDNSYGYTF. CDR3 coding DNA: TGTGCCAGCAGCCCCCGCCCAGGGGATAATAGCTATGGCTACACCTTC.

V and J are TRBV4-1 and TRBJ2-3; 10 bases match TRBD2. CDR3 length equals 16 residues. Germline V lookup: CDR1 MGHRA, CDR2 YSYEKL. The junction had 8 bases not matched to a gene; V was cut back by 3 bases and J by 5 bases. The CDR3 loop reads CASSHSGLAVEDTQYF. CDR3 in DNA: TGCGCCAGCAGCCACTCTGGACTAGCGGTGGAAGATACGCAGTATTTT.

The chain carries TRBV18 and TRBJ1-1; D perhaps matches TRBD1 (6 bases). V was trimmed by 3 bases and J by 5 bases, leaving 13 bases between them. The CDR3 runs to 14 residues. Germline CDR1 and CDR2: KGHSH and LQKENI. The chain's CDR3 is CASSPPQGLTEAFF. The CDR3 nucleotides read TGTGCCAGCTCACCCCCACAGGGTTTGACTGAAGCTTTCTTT.

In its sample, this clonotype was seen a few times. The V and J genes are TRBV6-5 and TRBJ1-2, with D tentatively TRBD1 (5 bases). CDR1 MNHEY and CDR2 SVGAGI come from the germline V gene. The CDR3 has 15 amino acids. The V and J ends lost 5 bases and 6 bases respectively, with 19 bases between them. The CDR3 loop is CASSGTAGGLDGYTF. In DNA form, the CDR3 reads TGTGCCAGCAGTGGGACGGCTGGGGGTCTCGATGGCTACACCTTC.

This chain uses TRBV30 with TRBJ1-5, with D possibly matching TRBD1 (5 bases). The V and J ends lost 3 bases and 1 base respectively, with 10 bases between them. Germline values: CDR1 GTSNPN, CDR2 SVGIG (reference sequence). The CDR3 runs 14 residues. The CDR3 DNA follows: TGTGCCTGGAGAGGGGTGGGGAGCAATCAGCCCCAGCATTTT. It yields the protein CAWRGVGSNQPQHF.

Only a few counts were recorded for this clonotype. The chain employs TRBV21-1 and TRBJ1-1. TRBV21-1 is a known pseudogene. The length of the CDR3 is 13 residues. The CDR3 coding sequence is TGTGCCAGCAGCAAACCAGGGAACACTGAAGCTTTCTTT. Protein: CASSKPGNTEAFF.

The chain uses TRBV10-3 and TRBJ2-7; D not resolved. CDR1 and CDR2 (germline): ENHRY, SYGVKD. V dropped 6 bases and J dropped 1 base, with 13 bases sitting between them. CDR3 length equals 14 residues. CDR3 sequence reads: CAIRSDPNSYEQYV. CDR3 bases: TGTGCCATCAGAAGTGACCCAAATTCCTACGAGCAGTACGTC.

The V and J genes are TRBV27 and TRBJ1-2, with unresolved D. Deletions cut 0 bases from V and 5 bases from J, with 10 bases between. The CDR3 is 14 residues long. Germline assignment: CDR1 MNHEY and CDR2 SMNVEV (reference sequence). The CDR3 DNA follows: TGTGCCAGCAGTTTATCGGATGGCAGTTATGGCTACACCTTC. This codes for CASSLSDGSYGYTF.

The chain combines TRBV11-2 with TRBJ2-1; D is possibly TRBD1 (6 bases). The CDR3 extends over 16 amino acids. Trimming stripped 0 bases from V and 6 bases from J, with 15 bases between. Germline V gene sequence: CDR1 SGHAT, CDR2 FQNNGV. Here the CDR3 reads CASSLDRLGALNEQFF. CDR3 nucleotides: TGTGCCAGCAGCTTAGACAGGTTGGGGGCCCTCAATGAGCAGTTCTTC.

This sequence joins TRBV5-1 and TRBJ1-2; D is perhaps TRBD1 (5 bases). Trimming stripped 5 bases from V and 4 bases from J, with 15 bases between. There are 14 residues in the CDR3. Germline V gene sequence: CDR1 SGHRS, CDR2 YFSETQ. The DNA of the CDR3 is TGCGCCAGCAGGCCCGACGGGGGGACCTATGGCTACACCTTC. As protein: CASRPDGGTYGYTF.

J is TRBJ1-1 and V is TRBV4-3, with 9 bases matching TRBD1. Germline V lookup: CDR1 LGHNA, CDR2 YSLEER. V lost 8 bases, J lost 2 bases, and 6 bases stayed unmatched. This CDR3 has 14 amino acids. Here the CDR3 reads CASGYTGGNTEAFF. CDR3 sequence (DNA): TGCGCCAGCGGTTATACAGGGGGCAACACTGAAGCTTTCTTT.

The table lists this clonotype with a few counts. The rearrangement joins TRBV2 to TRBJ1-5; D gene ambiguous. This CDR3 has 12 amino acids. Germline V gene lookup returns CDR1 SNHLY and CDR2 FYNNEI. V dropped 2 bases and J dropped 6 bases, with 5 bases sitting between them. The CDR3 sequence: CASSENTQPQHF. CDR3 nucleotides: TGTGCCAGCAGTGAAAACACTCAGCCCCAGCATTTT.

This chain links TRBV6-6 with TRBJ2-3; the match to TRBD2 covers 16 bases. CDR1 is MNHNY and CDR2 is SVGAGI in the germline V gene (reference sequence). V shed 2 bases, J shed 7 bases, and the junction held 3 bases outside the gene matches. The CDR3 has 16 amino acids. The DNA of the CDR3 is TGTGCCAGCAGTTACGGGACTAGCGGGGGGGGTAATACGCAGTATTTT. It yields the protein CASSYGTSGGGNTQYF.

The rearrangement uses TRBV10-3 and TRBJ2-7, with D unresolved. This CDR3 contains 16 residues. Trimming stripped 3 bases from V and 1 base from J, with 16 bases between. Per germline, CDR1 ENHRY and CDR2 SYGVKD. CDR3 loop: CAISDFSRFDSYEQYF. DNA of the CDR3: TGTGCCATCAGTGATTTCTCCAGGTTCGATTCCTACGAGCAGTACTTC.

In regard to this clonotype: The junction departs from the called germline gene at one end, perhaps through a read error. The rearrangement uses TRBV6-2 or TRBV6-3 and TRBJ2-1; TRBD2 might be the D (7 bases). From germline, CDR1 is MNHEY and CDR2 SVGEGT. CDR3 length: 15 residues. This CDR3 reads CATSSEGGPYNEQFF. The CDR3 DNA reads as TGTGCCACCAGTTCGGAGGGGGGGCCCTACAATGAGCAGTTCTTC.

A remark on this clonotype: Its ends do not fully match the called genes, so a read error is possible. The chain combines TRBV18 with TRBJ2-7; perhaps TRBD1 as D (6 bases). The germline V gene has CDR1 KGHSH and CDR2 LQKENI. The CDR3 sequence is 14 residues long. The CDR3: CATSPGQGTYEQYF. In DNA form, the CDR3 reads TGTGCCACCTCACCGGGGCAGGGGACCTACGAGCAGTACTTC.

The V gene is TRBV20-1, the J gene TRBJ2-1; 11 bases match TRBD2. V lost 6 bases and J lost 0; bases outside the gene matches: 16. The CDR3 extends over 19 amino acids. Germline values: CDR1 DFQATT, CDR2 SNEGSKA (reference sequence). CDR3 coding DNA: TGCAGTGCCTCCGCAGCCCTAGCGGGGGGCCGGAGCTCCTACAATGAGCAGTTCTTC. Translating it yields CSASAALAGGRSSYNEQFF.

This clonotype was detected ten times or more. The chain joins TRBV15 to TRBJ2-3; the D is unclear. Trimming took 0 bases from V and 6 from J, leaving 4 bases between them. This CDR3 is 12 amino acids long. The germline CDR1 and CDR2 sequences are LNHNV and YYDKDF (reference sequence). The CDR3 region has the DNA TGTGCCACCAGCAGAGAGGGGGATACGCAGTATTTT. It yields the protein CATSREGDTQYF.

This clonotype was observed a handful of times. CDR3 nucleotides: TGTGCCAGCAGCCAAGGAGGGTTTTCTGGAAACACCATATATTTT. It specifies CASSQGGFSGNTIYF. This rearrangement joins TRBV3-1 to TRBJ1-3; no firm D call. The germline CDR1 and CDR2 sequences are LGHDT and YNNKEL (reference sequence). The CDR3 length is 15 residues. V lost 1 base and J 1 base, leaving 8 bases between the germline ends.

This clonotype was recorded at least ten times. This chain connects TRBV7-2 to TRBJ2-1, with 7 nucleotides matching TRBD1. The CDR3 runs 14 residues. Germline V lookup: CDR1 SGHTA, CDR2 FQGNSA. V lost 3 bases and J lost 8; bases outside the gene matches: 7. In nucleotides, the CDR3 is TGTGCCAGCAGCTTCGGCAGGGGGTATGATGAGCAGTTCTTC. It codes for CASSFGRGYDEQFF. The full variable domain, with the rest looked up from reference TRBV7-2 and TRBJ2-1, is GAGVSQSPSNKVTEKGKDVELRCDPISGHTALYWYRQSLGQGLEFLIYFQGNSAPDKSGLPSDRFSAERTGGSVSTLTIQRTQQEDSAVYLCASSFGRGYDEQFFGPGTRLTVL.

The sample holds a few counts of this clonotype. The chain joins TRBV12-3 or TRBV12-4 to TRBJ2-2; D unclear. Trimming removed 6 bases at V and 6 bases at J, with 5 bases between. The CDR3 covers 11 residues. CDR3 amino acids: CASRTSGELFF. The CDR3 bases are TGTGCCAGCAGGACCTCCGGGGAGCTGTTTTTT.

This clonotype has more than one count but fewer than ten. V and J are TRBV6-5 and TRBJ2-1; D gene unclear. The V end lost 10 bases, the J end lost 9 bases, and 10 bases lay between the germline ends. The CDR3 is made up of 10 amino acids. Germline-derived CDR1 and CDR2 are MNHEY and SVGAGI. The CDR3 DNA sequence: TGTGCCACCACATCGATTGAGCAGTTCTTC. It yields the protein CATTSIEQFF.

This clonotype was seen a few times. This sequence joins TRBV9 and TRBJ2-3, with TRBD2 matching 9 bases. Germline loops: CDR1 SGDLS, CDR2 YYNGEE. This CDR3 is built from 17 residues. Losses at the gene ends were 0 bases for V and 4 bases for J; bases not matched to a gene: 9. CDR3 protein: CASSVGPHSGGPDTQYF. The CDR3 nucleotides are TGTGCCAGCAGCGTAGGGCCCCACAGCGGGGGGCCAGATACGCAGTATTTT.

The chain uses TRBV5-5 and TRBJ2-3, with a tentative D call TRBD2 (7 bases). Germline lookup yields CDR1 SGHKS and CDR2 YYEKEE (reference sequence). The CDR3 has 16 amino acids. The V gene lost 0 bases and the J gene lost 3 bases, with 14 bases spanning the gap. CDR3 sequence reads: CASSLEGGGGTDTQYF. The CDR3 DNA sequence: TGTGCCAGCAGCTTGGAGGGCGGGGGCGGAACAGATACGCAGTATTTT.

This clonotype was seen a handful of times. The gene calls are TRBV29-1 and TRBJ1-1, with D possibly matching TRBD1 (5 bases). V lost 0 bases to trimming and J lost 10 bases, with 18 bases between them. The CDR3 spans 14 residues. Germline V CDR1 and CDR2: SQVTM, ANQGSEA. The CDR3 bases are TGCAGCGTTGAAGATCGGGGGATAAGTTTCGGAGCTTTCTTT. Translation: CSVEDRGISFGAFF. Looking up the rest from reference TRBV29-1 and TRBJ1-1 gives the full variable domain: SAVISQKPSRDICQRGTSLTIQCQVDSQVTMMFWYRQQPGQSLTLIATANQGSEATYESGFVIDKFPISRPNLTFSTLTVSNMSPEDSSIYLCSVEDRGISFGAFFGQGTRLTVV.

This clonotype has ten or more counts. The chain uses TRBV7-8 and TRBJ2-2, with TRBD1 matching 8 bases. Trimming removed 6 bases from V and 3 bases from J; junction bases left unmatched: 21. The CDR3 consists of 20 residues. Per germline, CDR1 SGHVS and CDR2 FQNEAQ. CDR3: CASRLRTGRGLRLDTGELFF. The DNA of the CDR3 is TGTGCCAGCAGATTAAGAACAGGCAGGGGGCTGCGTTTAGACACCGGGGAGCTGTTTTTT.

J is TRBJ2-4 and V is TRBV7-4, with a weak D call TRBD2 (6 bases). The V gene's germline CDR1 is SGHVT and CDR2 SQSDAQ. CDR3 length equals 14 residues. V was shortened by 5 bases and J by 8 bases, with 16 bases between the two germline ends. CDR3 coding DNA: TGTGCCAGCAGCCATTCGACTAGAGGAGACATTCAGTACTTC. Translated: CASSHSTRGDIQYF.